These T cell receptor beta chains were read from a single sample in a study of blood T cell repertoires in COVID-19. The protocol was immunoSEQ multiplex PCR, while the TCRdb copy is restricted to in-frame clones and leaves out a portion. The table has some 99,000 clones, 70% to 90% seen once. The sequenced sample was peripheral blood. These receptor sequences come from a man in his 70s with acute or convalescent COVID-19. Each CDR3 is given without its conserved first and last residue. A D gene is named only where the DNA matches it firmly. The size field is filled for only some rows; it gives once, few, many or a size class.

v_gene	abundance	j_gene	d_gene	CDR3aa
TRBV7-6	.	TRBJ2-1	TRBD2	ASSKEAGEGNEQF
TRBV28	.	TRBJ1-4	.	ASSFNRDLNEKLF
TRBV27	.	TRBJ1-6	TRBD1	ASSLTGAFSNSPLH
TRBV23-1	.	TRBJ1-2	.	ASSHPMGRADYGYT
TRBV28	.	TRBJ1-3	.	ASSGILGGNTIY
TRBV30	.	TRBJ1-5	TRBD1	AWSVLQGSSQPQH
TRBV9	few	TRBJ1-5	TRBD1	ASSVSAGGVQPQH
TRBV29-1	once	TRBJ1-2	TRBD1	SVGDRGYGYT
TRBV2	once	TRBJ2-5	.	ASSESLAIETQY
TRBV7-2	.	TRBJ2-3	TRBD1	ASSSGQGETDTQY
TRBV28	.	TRBJ1-2	TRBD1	ASMSRQGRYGYT
TRBV5-6	.	TRBJ1-1	TRBD1	ASSPGQLKAF
TRBV19	.	TRBJ1-3	.	ASSMSGEPGNTIY
TRBV9	.	TRBJ2-2	TRBD1	ASSPGNRGRWDTGELF
TRBV24-1	few	TRBJ2-3	TRBD2	ATSAQLAGGYDTQY
TRBV12-3/TRBV12-4	.	TRBJ1-2	TRBD1	ASSSRGRYGYT
TRBV19	.	TRBJ1-1	.	ASNPQGRRTEAF
TRBV10-1	.	TRBJ1-1	.	ASSGRGTEAF
TRBV3-1/TRBV3-2	.	TRBJ2-1	.	ASSPDSTSNNEQF
TRBV19	few	TRBJ1-4	.	ASSRTRGEKLF
TRBV2	.	TRBJ2-1	.	ASTPRYRVSYNEQF
TRBV25-1	once	TRBJ1-1	.	ASSGLGGANTEAF
TRBV9	.	TRBJ2-1	.	ASNREAFSYNEQF
TRBV6-1	few	TRBJ1-2	.	ASSDRNLYGYT
TRBV19	.	TRBJ1-2	TRBD1	ASSPTGAGNYGYT
TRBV27	once	TRBJ1-2	TRBD1	ASSLTSGTGGALYGYT
TRBV2	few	TRBJ1-1	.	ASSTGGGAGYGEAF